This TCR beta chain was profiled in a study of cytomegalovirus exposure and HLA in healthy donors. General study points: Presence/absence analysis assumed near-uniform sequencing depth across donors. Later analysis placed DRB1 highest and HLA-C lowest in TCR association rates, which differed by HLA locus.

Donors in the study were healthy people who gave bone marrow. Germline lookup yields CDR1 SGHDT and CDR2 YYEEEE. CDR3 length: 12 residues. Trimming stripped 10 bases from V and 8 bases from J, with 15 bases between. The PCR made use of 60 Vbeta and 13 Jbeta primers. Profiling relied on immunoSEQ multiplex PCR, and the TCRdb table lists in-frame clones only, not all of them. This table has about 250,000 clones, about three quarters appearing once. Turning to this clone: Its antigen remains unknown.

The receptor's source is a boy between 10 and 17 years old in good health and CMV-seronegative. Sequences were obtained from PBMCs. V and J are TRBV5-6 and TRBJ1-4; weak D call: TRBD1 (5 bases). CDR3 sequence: CASRRGREKLFF. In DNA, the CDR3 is TGTGCCTCCCGGCGGGGGAGAGAAAAACTGTTTTTT. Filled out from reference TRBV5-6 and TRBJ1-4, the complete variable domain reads DAGVTQSPTHLIKTRGQQVTLRCSPKSGHDTVSWYQQALGQGPQFIFQYYEEEERQRGNFPDRFSGHQFPNYSSELNVNALLLGDSALYLCASRRGREKLFFGSGTQLSVL.